This TCR beta chain is from a study of T cells in Graves' hyperthyroidism and ophthalmopathy. Study in general: At initial diagnosis, before any treatment had begun, peripheral blood was obtained.

Patients aged 18 to 65 with hyperthyroidism were newly diagnosed, with duration under 2 months. For the diagnoses, clinical symptoms, serum thyroxine and TRAb, thyroid ultrasound and orbital computed tomography were used. Trimming removed 6 bases from V and 4 bases from J; junction bases left unmatched: 2. The CDR3 covers 12 residues. The investigators amplified TCR beta CDR3 regions from RNA transcripts. Using the HTBI primer set, a first-round RT-PCR was run on the TCR CDR3. One entry per CDR3 protein results from TCRdb running MiXCR on the multiplex PCR reads. The sample gives about 760,000 distinct CDR3 sequences, roughly a third of which show up once; roughly 31% is in the top ten. This clonotype was counted only a few times.

Input material: blood. The chain links TRBV12-3 or TRBV12-4 to TRBJ1-2; 7 bases fit TRBD1. This clonotype was obtained from a woman between 40 and 50 years old with Graves' hyperthyroidism. CDR3 in amino acids: CASRGQIYGYTF. CDR3 sequence (DNA): TGTGCCAGCAGGGGACAGATCTATGGCTACACCTTC.